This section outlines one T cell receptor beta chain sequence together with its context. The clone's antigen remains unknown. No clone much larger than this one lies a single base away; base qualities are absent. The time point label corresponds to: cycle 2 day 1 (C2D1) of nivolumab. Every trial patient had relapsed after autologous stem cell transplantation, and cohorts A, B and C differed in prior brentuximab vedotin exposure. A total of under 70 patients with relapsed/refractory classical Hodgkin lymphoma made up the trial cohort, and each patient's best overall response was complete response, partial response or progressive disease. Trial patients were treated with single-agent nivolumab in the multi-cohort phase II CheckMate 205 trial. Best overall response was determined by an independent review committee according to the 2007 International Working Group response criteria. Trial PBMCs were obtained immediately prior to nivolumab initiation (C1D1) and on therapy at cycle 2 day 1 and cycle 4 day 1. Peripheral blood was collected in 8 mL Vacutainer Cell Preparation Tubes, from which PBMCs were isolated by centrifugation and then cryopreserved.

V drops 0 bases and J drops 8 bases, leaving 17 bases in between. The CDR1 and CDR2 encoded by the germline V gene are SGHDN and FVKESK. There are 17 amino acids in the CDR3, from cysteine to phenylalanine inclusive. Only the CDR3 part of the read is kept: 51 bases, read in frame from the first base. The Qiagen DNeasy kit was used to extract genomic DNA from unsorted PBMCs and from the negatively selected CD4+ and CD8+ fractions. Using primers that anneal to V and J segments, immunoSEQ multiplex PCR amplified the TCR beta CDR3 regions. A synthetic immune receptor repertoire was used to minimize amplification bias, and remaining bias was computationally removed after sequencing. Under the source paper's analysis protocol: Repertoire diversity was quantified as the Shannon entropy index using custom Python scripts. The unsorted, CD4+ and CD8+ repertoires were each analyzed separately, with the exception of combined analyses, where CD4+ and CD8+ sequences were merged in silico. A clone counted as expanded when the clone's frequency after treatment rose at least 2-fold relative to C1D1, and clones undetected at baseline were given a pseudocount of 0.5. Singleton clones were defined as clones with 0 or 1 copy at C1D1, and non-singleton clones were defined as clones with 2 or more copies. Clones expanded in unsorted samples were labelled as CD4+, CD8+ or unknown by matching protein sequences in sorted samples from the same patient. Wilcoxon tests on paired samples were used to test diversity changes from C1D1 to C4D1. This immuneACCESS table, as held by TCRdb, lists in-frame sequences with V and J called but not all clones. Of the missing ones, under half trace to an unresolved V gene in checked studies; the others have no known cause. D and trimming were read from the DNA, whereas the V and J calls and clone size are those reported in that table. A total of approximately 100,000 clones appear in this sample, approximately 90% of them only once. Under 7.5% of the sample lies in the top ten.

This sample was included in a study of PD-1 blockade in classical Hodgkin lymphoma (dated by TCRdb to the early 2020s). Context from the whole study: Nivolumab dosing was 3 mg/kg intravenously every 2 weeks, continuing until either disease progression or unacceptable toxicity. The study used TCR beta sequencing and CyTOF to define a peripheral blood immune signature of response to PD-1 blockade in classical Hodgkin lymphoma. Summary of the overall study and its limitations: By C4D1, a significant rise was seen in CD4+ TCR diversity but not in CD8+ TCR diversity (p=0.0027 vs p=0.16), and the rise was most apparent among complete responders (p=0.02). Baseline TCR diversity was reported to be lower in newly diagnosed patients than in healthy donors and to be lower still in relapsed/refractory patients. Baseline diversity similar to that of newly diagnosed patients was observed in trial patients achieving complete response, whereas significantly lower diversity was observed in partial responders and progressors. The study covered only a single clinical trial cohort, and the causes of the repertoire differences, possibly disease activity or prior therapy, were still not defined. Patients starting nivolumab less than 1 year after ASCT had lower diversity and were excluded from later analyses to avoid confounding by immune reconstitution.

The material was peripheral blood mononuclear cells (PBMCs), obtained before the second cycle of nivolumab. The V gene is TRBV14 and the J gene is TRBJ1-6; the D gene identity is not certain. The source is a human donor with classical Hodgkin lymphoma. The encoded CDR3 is CASSQDPDRETYSPLHF. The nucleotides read TGTGCCAGCAGCCAAGATCCAGACCGGGAGACTTATTCACCCCTCCACTTT.